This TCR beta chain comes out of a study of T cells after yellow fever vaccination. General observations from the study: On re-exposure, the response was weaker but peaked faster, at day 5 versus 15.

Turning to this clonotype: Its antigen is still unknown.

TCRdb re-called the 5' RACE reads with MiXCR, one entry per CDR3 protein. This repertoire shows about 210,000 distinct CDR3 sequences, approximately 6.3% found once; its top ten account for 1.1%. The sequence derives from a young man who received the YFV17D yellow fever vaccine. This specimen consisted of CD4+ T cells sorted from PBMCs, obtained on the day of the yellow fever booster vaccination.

The CDR3 loop reads CSARDGSLGNIQYF. CDR3 DNA sequence: TGCAGTGCTAGAGATGGAAGCTTAGGAAACATTCAGTACTTC. The V gene is TRBV20-1, the J gene TRBJ2-4; no clear D. This CDR3 spans 14 amino acids. The germline CDR1 and CDR2 sequences are DFQATT and SNEGSKA (reference sequence). V was cut by 0 bases and J by 6 bases, with 12 bases left in between.